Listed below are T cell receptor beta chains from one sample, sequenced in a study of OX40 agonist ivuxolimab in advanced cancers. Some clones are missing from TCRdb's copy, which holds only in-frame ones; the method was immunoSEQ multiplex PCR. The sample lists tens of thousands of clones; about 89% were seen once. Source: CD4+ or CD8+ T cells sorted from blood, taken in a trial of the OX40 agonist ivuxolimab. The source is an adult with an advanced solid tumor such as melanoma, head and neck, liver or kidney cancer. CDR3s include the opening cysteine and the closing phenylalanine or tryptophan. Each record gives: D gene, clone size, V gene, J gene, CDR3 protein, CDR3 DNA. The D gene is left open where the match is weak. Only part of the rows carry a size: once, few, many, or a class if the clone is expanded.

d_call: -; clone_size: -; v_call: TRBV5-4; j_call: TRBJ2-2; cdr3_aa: CASSSEVANTGELFF; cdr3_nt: TGTGCCAGCAGCTCCGAGGTAGCGAACACCGGGGAGCTGTTTTTT
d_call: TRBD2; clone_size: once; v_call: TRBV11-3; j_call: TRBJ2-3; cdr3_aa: CASSSSSGSATQYF; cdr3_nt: TGTGCCAGCTCCAGTTCTAGCGGGAGTGCTACGCAGTATTTT
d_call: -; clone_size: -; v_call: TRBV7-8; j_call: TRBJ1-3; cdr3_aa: CASSFMALDSGNTIYF; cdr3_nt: TGTGCCAGCAGCTTCATGGCGTTAGACTCTGGAAACACCATATATTTT
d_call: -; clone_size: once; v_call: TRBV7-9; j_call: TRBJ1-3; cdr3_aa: CASSYAGNTIYF; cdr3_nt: TGTGCCAGCAGCTACGCGGGGAACACCATATATTTT
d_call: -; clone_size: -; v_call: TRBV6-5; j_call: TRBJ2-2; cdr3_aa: CASTQSGGGFGELFF; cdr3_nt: TGTGCCAGCACCCAATCGGGGGGCGGCTTCGGGGAGCTGTTTTTT
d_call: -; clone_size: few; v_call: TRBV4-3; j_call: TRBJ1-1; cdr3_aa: CASSQDAAYGAFF; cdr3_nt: TGCGCCAGCAGCCAAGACGCAGCTTATGGGGCTTTCTTT
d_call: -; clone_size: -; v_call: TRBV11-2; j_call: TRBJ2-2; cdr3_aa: CASSSLQGRELFF; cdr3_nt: TGTGCCAGCAGCTCCCTTCAAGGCCGGGAGCTGTTTTTT
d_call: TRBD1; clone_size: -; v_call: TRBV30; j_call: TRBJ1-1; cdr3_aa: CAWSFRDREGEAFF; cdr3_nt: TGTGCCTGGAGCTTCCGGGACAGGGAGGGAGAAGCTTTCTTT
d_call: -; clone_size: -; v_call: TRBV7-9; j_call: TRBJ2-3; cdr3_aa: CASSLSRLLSTDTQYF; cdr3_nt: TGTGCCAGCAGCTTATCCAGGCTCTTAAGCACAGATACGCAGTATTTT
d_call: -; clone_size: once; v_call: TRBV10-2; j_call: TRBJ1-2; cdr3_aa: CASSGSPPSGYTF; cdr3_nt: TGCGCCAGCAGTGGCAGCCCGCCGTCGGGCTACACCTTC
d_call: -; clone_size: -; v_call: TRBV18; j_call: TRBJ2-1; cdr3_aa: CASSPLDQSEQFF; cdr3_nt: TGTGCCAGCTCACCCCTGGACCAGAGTGAGCAGTTCTTC
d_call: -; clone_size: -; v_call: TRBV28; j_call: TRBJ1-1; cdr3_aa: CASSPTVNTEAFF; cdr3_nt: TGTGCCAGCAGTCCGACGGTGAACACTGAAGCTTTCTTT
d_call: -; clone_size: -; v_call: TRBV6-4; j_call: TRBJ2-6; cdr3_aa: CASRPSNGGVGGANVLTF; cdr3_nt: TGTGCCAGCAGGCCTTCCAATGGGGGCGTTGGTGGGGCCAACGTCCTGACTTTC
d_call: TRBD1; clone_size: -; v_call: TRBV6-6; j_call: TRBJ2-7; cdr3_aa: CASSYSIGQGLREQYF; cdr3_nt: TGTGCCAGCAGTTACTCGATAGGACAGGGCCTGCGCGAGCAGTACTTC
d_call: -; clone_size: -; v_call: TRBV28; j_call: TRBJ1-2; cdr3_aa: CASSLRDGYTF; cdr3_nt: TGTGCCAGCAGTTTAAGGGATGGCTACACCTTC
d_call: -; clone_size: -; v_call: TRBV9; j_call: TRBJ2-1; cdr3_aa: CASSVGGVGHFDEQFF; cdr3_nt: TGTGCCAGCAGCGTAGGAGGTGTGGGTCATTTCGATGAGCAGTTCTTC
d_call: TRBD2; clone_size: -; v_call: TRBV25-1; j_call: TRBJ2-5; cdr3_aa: CASSEAGTREVTQYF; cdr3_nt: TGTGCCAGCAGTGAAGCCGGGACTAGGGAGGTGACCCAGTACTTC
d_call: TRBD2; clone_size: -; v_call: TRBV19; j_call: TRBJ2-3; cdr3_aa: CASSMASGRLSTDTQYF; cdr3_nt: TGTGCCAGTAGTATGGCTAGCGGGAGGTTGAGCACAGATACGCAGTATTTT
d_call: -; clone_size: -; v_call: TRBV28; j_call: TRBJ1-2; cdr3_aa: CASSLQGPNYGYTF; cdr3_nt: TGTGCCAGCAGTCTCCAGGGTCCTAACTATGGCTACACCTTC
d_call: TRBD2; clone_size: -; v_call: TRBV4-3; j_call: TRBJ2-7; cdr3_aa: CASSQVSASGGEQYF; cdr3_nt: TGCGCCAGCAGCCAAGTCTCGGCTAGCGGGGGCGAGCAGTACTTC
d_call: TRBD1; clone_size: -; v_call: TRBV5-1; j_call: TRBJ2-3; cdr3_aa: CASATGTVTDTQYF; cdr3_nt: TGCGCCAGTGCAACCGGGACAGTCACAGATACGCAGTATTTT
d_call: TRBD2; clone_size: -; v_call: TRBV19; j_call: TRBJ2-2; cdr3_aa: CASFRGGPITGELFF; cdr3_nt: TGTGCCAGCTTCCGGGGGGGGCCGATCACCGGGGAGCTGTTTTTT
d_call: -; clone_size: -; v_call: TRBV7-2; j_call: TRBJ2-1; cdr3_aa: CASSLEGLLRHEQFF; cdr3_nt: TGTGCCAGCAGCTTAGAAGGTCTGTTACGACATGAGCAGTTCTTC
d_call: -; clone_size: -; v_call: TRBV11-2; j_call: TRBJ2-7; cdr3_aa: CASNVDPGSYEQYF; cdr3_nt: TGTGCCAGCAACGTGGACCCTGGCTCCTACGAGCAGTACTTC
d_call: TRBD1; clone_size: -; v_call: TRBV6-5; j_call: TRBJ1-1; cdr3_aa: CASIETGPNTEAFF; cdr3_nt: TGTGCCAGCATCGAGACAGGGCCGAACACTGAAGCTTTCTTT
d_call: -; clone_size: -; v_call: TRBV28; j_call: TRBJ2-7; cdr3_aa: CASRGAGARDEQYF; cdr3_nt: TGTGCCAGCAGGGGGGCGGGGGCGAGGGACGAGCAGTACTTC
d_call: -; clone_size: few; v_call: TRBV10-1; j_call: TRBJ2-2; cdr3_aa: CASSVGQWGYTGELFF; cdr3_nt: TGCGCCAGCAGTGTAGGCCAGTGGGGCTACACCGGGGAGCTGTTTTTT
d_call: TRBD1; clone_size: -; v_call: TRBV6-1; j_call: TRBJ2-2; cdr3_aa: CASIRDRNPGELFF; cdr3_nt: TGTGCCAGCATCCGGGACAGGAACCCCGGGGAGCTGTTTTTT
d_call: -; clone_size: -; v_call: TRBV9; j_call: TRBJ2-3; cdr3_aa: CASSVGQGKDTQYF; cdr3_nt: TGTGCCAGCAGCGTAGGGCAGGGTAAAGATACGCAGTATTTT
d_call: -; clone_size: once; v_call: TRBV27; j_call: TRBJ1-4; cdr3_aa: CASSFRRGNEKLFF; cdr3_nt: TGTGCCAGCAGTTTCCGACGGGGTAATGAAAAACTGTTTTTT
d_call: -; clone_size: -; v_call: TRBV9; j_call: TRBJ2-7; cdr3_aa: CASSVGGAGHEQYF; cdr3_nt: TGTGCCAGCAGCGTAGGTGGGGCCGGCCACGAGCAGTACTTC
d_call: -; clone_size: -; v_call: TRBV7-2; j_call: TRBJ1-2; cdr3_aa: CASSSDPGGYGYTF; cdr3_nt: TGTGCCAGCAGCTCCGATCCCGGGGGCTATGGCTACACCTTC
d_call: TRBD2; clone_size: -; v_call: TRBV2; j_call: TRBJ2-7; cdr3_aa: CASSVPGLVDEQYF; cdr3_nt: TGTGCCAGCAGTGTCCCTGGACTAGTCGACGAGCAGTACTTC
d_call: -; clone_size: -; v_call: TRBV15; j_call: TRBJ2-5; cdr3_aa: CATSAGRQETQYF; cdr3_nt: TGTGCCACCAGCGCGGGGAGACAAGAGACCCAGTACTTC
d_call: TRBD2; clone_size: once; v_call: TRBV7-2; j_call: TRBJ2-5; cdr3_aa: CASSSGLQSETQYF; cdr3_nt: TGTGCCAGCAGCTCGGGACTACAGTCGGAGACCCAGTACTTC
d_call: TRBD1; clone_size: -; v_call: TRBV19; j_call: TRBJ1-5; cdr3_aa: CASGQGYQPQHF; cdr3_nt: TGTGCCAGTGGACAGGGTTATCAGCCCCAGCATTTT
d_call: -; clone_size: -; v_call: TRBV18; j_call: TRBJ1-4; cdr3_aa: CASSPRRVNEKLFF; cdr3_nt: TGTGCCAGCTCACCACGTCGGGTTAATGAAAAACTGTTTTTT
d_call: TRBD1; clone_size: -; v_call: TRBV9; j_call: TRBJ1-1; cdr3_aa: CASSESTGGRNTEAFF; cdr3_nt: TGTGCCAGCAGCGAAAGTACAGGGGGCCGGAACACTGAAGCTTTCTTT
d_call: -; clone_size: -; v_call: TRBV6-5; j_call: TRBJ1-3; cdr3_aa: CASVKPGGNTIYF; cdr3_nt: TGTGCCAGCGTAAAGCCAGGAGGGAACACCATATATTTT
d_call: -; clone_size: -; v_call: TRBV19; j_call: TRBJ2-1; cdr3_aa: CASRVGTHLYNEQFF; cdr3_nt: TGTGCCAGTAGGGTCGGGACCCATTTATACAATGAGCAGTTCTTC
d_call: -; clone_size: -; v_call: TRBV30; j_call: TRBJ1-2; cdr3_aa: CAWSPSRGYTF; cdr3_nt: TGTGCCTGGAGCCCCTCGCGTGGCTACACCTTC